These 24 T cell receptor beta chains came from one sample sequenced in a study of T-cell reconstitution after alpha-beta-depleted transplantation in children. The authors prepared the TCRbeta library with unique molecular identifiers. TCRdb ran MiXCR on the PCR reads and lists one entry per CDR3 protein. The sample lists 300,000 to 350,000 distinct CDR3 sequences, roughly 16% occurring once. The sequencing here drew on PBMCs, mostly from graft donor cells, taken 360 days after TCRalphabeta/CD19-depleted stem cell transplant. Receptors originate from a male patient between 2 and 15 years old who had a stem cell transplant for acute lymphoblastic leukemia, so the T cells may come from the graft donor.

This clonotype has more than one count but fewer than ten. The CDR3 nucleotides read TGTGCCAGCAGCTTAGCGCTTGGGACGTTCACTGAAGCTTTCTTT. Translating gives CASSLALGTFTEAFF. The chain combines TRBV7-9 with TRBJ1-1; D might be TRBD1 (5 bases). CDR1 and CDR2 from the germline V gene are SEHNR and FQNEAQ (reference sequence). V was trimmed by 0 bases and J by 4 bases, leaving 12 bases between them. The length of the CDR3 is 15 residues.

This clonotype was seen ten or more times. The CDR3 nucleotides read TGCAGTTCCGGGACAGGAGAGACCCAGTACTTC. It is translated as CSSGTGETQYF. The gene calls are TRBV20-1 and TRBJ2-5; 8 nucleotides agree with TRBD1. This CDR3 has 11 amino acids. Unmatched junction bases numbered 3, after V lost 8 bases and J lost 4 bases. In germline, CDR1 is DFQATT, CDR2 SNEGSKA (reference sequence).

This chain joins TRBV4-2 and TRBJ1-5; D not certain. Germline CDR1 reads LGHNA; CDR2 reads YNFKEQ. Trimming stripped 0 bases from V and 8 bases from J, with 11 bases between. The CDR3 is made up of 14 amino acids. The CDR3 protein is CASSQDPSIEPQHF. The CDR3, as DNA: TGTGCCAGCAGCCAAGATCCTTCAATCGAGCCCCAGCATTTT.

This clonotype was counted ten times or more. This rearrangement joins TRBV10-3 to TRBJ2-1, with 8 bases identical to TRBD1. The V gene end was trimmed by 4 bases and the J gene end by 2 bases; junction bases not matched to a gene: 4. CDR3 length equals 15 residues. Germline values: CDR1 ENHRY, CDR2 SYGVKD. The CDR3, as DNA: TGTGCCATCAGTGGGGGACAGGCGGCCTACAATGAGCAGTTCTTC. It is translated as CAISGGQAAYNEQFF.

This clonotype has more than one count but fewer than ten. This chain links TRBV7-8 with TRBJ2-3; D is possibly TRBD1 (5 bases). The germline V and J ends were trimmed by 0 bases and 7 bases, with 11 bases remaining between them. The germline V gene has CDR1 SGHVS and CDR2 FQNEAQ. The length of the CDR3 is 14 residues. The DNA for the CDR3 is TGTGCCAGCAGCTTAGCGTCAGGGCCGTATACGCAGTATTTT. Amino acid sequence: CASSLASGPYTQYF.

This clonotype was seen more than once but under ten times. The rearrangement links TRBV6-5 to TRBJ1-1; 7 bases agree with TRBD1. This CDR3 is built from 14 residues. Germline V lookup: CDR1 MNHEY, CDR2 SVGAGI. J was trimmed by 5 bases and V by 10 bases; bases with no gene match: 13. In DNA, the CDR3 is TGTGCCATCCATCGGGACAGAGTTTTTACTGAAGCTTTCTTT. It translates to CAIHRDRVFTEAFF.

The genes are TRBV4-1 and TRBJ2-7, with D unresolved. The CDR3 extends over 13 amino acids. V gave up 1 base and J gave up 2 bases, with 6 bases separating them. Germline V gene sequence: CDR1 MGHRA, CDR2 YSYEKL. The CDR3 nucleotides read TGCGCCAGCAGCCAAGTAGGAGCCTACGAGCAGTACTTC. This encodes CASSQVGAYEQYF.

This chain's CDR3 is CASSQDLHRGPTDTQYF. The CDR3 region has the DNA TGTGCCAGCAGCCAAGATCTTCACAGGGGACCCACAGATACGCAGTATTTT. The gene calls are TRBV3-1 and TRBJ2-3; 7 bases map to TRBD1. This CDR3 is 17 amino acids long. V gave up 0 bases and J gave up 2 bases; unmatched junction bases: 8. The germline V gene has CDR1 LGHDT and CDR2 YNNKEL (reference sequence).

This chain uses TRBV5-1 with TRBJ2-1; D ambiguous. Germline V gene lookup returns CDR1 SGHRS and CDR2 YFSETQ. This CDR3 spans 12 amino acids. V was shortened by 0 bases and J by 6 bases, with 4 bases between the two germline ends. The chain's CDR3 is CASSLAFNEQFF. The CDR3 nucleotides read TGCGCCAGCAGCTTGGCTTTCAATGAGCAGTTCTTC.

The V call is TRBV2, the J call TRBJ2-1; 8 bases are shared with TRBD2. The CDR3 is 18 residues long. Germline V gene lookup returns CDR1 SNHLY and CDR2 FYNNEI. CDR3 residues: CTISLAIRGGGGHNEQFF. In DNA, the CDR3 is TGTACCATCAGTTTAGCGATCCGTGGCGGCGGGGGGCACAATGAGCAGTTCTTC. The variable domain in full, completed from reference TRBV2 and TRBJ2-1, reads EPEVTQTPSHQVTQMGQEVILRCVPISNHLYFYWYRQILGQKVEFLVSFYNNEISEKSEIFDDQFSVERPDGSNFTLKIRSTKLEDSAMYFCTISLAIRGGGGHNEQFFGPGTRLTVL.

The chain combines TRBV4-2 with TRBJ2-2, with 9 bases that match TRBD2. The germline gives CDR1 LGHNA, CDR2 YNFKEQ. V shed 0 bases, J shed 4 bases, and the junction held 9 bases outside the gene matches. The CDR3 length is 18 residues. DNA of the CDR3: TGTGCCAGCAGCCAAGAGCAGGTAGCGGGAGCGGTCACCGGGGAGCTGTTTTTT. This encodes CASSQEQVAGAVTGELFF.

This clonotype was detected a few times. The genes are TRBV6-1 and TRBJ1-4, with a weak D call TRBD1 (6 bases). The length of the CDR3 is 18 residues. V was cut by 4 bases and J by 3 bases, with 21 bases left in between. Germline CDR1 and CDR2: MNHNS and SASEGT. The CDR3 bases are TGTGCCAGCAGTGGCAACTCCGGATGGACAGATCCTAATGAAAAACTGTTTTTT. Translated, it gives CASSGNSGWTDPNEKLFF.

This clonotype was detected a few times. This chain links TRBV28 with TRBJ2-5; 11 bases map to TRBD2. The CDR3 contains 17 residues. The J segment lost 2 bases and the V segment lost 1 base, leaving 6 bases of the junction unmatched. Germline loops: CDR1 MDHEN, CDR2 SYDVKM. The CDR3 DNA is TGTGCCAGCAGTTTATCCCTGGGACTAGCGGTTCAAGAGACCCAGTACTTC. Translation gives CASSLSLGLAVQETQYF.

This clonotype was seen a handful of times. The V call is TRBV5-1, the J call TRBJ2-1; 13 bases align to TRBD2. Germline-derived CDR1 and CDR2 are SGHRS and YFSETQ. Trimming removed 4 bases from V and 8 bases from J; junction bases left unmatched: 9. This CDR3 is built from 16 residues. The CDR3 nucleotides read TGCGCCAGCAGCGCACCACTAGCGGGAGGGCCACATGAGCAGTTCTTC. It codes for CASSAPLAGGPHEQFF.

The table lists this clonotype with a few counts. The chain couples TRBV6-2 or TRBV6-3 to TRBJ2-7; no clear D. Germline assignment: CDR1 MNHEY and CDR2 SVGEGT. V was clipped by 0 bases and J by 6 bases, with 6 bases between them. The CDR3 has 12 residues. The CDR3 here is CASSYSPSEQYF. DNA for the CDR3: TGTGCCAGCAGTTACTCCCCGTCCGAGCAGTACTTC.

Only a few counts were recorded for this clonotype. The chain recombines TRBV6-1 with TRBJ2-2, with D tentatively TRBD1 (6 bases). The CDR3 loop spans 15 amino acids. From germline, CDR1 is MNHNS and CDR2 SASEGT. Deletions cut 6 bases from V and 1 base from J, with 12 bases between. CDR3 amino acids: CASSRGQLNTGELFF. The CDR3 DNA follows: TGTGCCAGCAGCCGCGGACAGCTGAACACCGGGGAGCTGTTTTTT.

This clonotype occurred a few times. The chain combines TRBV28 with TRBJ2-7, with D maybe TRBD1 (5 bases). Trimming shortened V by 1 base and J by 3 bases, and 16 bases separated the two germline ends. In germline, CDR1 is MDHEN, CDR2 SYDVKM. There are 16 residues in the CDR3. The CDR3 coding sequence is TGTGCCAGCAGTTTATTGATCAGGGATGGCGACTACGAGCAGTACTTC. It encodes CASSLLIRDGDYEQYF.

This clonotype was detected ten times or more. This chain joins TRBV28 and TRBJ2-1; TRBD2 aligns across 11 bases. The ends lost 4 bases at V and 8 bases at J; junction bases unmatched: 19. Germline CDR1 is MDHEN and CDR2 is SYDVKM. CDR3 length: 19 amino acids. In DNA, the CDR3 is TGTGCCAGCAGTTCCACGAACTCCGCTGGACTAGCGGGTGTAGATGAGCAGTTCTTC. It is translated as CASSSTNSAGLAGVDEQFF. The whole variable domain, remainder taken from reference TRBV28 and TRBJ2-1, is DVKVTQSSRYLVKRTGEKVFLECVQDMDHENMFWYRQDPGLGLRLIYFSYDVKMKEKGDIPEGYSVSREKKERFSLILESASTNQTSMYLCASSSTNSAGLAGVDEQFFGPGTRLTVL.

The table lists this clonotype with a few counts. The gene calls are TRBV7-8 and TRBJ1-2, with a possible D match to TRBD1 (6 bases). Germline-derived CDR1 and CDR2 are SGHVS and FQNEAQ. The V gene lost 2 bases and the J gene lost 12 bases, with 16 bases spanning the gap. CDR3 length: 13 residues. The CDR3 loop is CASSLRTGKGDTF. Written as DNA, the CDR3 is TGTGCCAGCAGCTTAAGAACAGGGAAAGGGGACACCTTC. The whole variable domain, filled in from reference TRBV7-8 and TRBJ1-2, reads GAGVSQSPRYKVAKRGQDVALRCDPISGHVSLFWYQQALGQGPEFLTYFQNEAQLDKSGLPSDRFFAERPEGSVSTLKIQRTQQEDSAVYLCASSLRTGKGDTFGSGTRLTVV.

The rearrangement joins TRBV12-3 or TRBV12-4 to TRBJ2-6; perhaps TRBD1 as D (5 bases). CDR3 size: 16 residues. V was clipped by 6 bases and J by 1 base, with 13 bases between them. In DNA, the CDR3 is TGTGCCAGCAGCCCTCAGGGTGGTTCTGGGGCCAACGTCCTGACTTTC. Residues: CASSPQGGSGANVLTF.

The V gene is TRBV20-1, the J gene TRBJ1-1; possibly TRBD1 for D (5 bases). This CDR3 is 11 amino acids long. The germline V gene encodes CDR1 DFQATT and CDR2 SNEGSKA (reference sequence). The V gene lost 3 bases and the J gene lost 8 bases, with 10 bases spanning the gap. The CDR3 is CSARGHREAFF. In DNA form, the CDR3 reads TGCAGTGCTAGGGGGCATAGGGAAGCTTTCTTT.

This clonotype was seen only a few times. The chain combines TRBV4-3 with TRBJ2-1, with 13 bases that match TRBD2. V lost 1 base and J lost 9; bases outside the gene matches: 3. Germline CDR1 and CDR2: LGHNA and YSLEER. The CDR3 sequence is 15 residues long. CDR3: CASSQGTSGRGEQFF. Written as DNA, the CDR3 is TGCGCCAGCAGCCAAGGAACTAGCGGGAGGGGTGAGCAGTTCTTC.

This clonotype was seen more than once but under ten times. The chain carries TRBV5-1 and TRBJ2-5; 10 bases map to TRBD2. Germline V CDR1 and CDR2: SGHRS, YFSETQ. The CDR3 totals 16 residues. J was trimmed by 1 base and V by 4 bases; bases with no gene match: 7. The CDR3 DNA is TGCGCCAGCAGCAGCCGGACTAGCGGAGGCCAAGAGACCCAGTACTTC. Encoded protein: CASSSRTSGGQETQYF.

V is TRBV4-2 and J is TRBJ2-1; D is tentatively TRBD1 or TRBD2 (5 bases each). Trimming cost V 2 bases and J 10 bases, with 12 bases left between them. The CDR3 runs 13 residues. Germline V gives CDR1 LGHNA, CDR2 YNFKEQ. In DNA, the CDR3 is TGTGCCAGCAGCCAACTGGGGGAGACAGAGCAGTTCTTC. This gives the protein CASSQLGETEQFF.